This T cell receptor beta chain was identified in a study of identical twins. Study-level findings and limits: Weaker excess twin sharing was seen among beta out-of-frame sequences.

Each CDR3 protein is one row after TCRdb ran MiXCR on the 5' RACE reads. The repertoire includes 400,000 to 500,000 distinct CDR3 sequences, around 18% of them detected once, and roughly 12% sits in the top ten. This clonotype has a handful of counts. Its cognate antigen is unknown. The CDR3 runs 17 residues. The germline V gene encodes CDR1 SEHNR and CDR2 FQNEAQ (reference sequence). Trimming cost V 4 bases and J 0 bases, with 17 bases left between them. The receptor's source is a man aged 45-60 years in good health. The chain carries TRBV7-9 and TRBJ2-3, with D perhaps matching TRBD1 or TRBD2 (5 bases each). Source material: naive T cells sorted from blood. The CDR3 sequence is CASSSPPPGTSTDTQYF. The CDR3 DNA follows: TGTGCCAGCAGCTCCCCGCCGCCCGGGACGAGCACAGATACGCAGTATTTT.